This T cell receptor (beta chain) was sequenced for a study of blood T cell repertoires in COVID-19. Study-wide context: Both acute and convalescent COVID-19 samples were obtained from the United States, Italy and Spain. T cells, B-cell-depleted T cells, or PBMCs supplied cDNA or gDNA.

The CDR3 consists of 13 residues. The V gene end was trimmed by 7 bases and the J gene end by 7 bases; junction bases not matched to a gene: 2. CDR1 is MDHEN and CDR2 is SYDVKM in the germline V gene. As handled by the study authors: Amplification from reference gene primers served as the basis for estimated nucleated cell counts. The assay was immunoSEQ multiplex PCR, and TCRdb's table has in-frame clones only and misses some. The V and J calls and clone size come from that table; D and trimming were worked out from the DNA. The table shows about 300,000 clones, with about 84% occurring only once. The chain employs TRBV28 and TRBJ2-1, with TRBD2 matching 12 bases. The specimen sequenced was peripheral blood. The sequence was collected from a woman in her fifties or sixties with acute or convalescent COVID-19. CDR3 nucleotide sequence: TGTGCCAGCATCCTAGCGGGAGGGAATGAGCAGTTCTTC. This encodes CASILAGGNEQFF.